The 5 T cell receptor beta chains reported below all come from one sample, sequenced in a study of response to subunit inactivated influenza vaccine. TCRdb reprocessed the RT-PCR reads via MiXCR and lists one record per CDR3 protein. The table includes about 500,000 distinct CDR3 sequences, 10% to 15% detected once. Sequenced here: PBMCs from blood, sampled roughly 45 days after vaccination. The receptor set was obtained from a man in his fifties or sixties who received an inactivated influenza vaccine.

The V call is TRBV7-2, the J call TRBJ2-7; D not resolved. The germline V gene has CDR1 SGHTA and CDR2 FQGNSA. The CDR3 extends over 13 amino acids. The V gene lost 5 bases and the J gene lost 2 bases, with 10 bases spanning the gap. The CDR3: CASSGQVTYEQYF. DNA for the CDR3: TGTGCCAGCAGCGGTCAGGTGACCTACGAGCAGTACTTC.

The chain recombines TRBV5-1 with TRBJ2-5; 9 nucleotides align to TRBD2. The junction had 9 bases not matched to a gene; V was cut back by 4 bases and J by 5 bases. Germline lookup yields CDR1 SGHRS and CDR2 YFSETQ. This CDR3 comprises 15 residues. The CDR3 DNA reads TGCGCCAGCAGCCCTACAGCGGGAGGCTCGGAGACCCAGTACTTC. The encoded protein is CASSPTAGGSETQYF.

CDR3 amino acids: CASSYYPSGSPDNEQFF. The CDR3 DNA follows: TGTGCCAGCAGTTACTACCCTAGCGGGAGTCCAGACAATGAGCAGTTCTTC. This chain connects TRBV6-2 or TRBV6-3 to TRBJ2-1; 10 bases align to TRBD2. This CDR3 has 17 amino acids. Germline trimming cut 1 base from V and 5 bases from J; bases unmatched to any gene: 8. Looked up from germline, CDR1 is MNHEY and CDR2 is SVGEGT.

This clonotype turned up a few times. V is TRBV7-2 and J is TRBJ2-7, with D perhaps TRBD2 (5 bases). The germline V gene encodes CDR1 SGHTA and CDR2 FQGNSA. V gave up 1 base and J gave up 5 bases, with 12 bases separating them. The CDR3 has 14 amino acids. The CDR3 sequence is CASSLDWTSNEQYF. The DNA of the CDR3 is TGTGCCAGCAGCTTAGATTGGACTTCGAACGAGCAGTACTTC.

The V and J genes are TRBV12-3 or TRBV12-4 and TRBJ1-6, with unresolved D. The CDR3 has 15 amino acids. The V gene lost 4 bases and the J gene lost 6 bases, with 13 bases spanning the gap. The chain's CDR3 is CASSSQANLNSPLHF. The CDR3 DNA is TGTGCCAGCAGTTCTCAGGCGAACCTTAATTCACCCCTCCACTTT.